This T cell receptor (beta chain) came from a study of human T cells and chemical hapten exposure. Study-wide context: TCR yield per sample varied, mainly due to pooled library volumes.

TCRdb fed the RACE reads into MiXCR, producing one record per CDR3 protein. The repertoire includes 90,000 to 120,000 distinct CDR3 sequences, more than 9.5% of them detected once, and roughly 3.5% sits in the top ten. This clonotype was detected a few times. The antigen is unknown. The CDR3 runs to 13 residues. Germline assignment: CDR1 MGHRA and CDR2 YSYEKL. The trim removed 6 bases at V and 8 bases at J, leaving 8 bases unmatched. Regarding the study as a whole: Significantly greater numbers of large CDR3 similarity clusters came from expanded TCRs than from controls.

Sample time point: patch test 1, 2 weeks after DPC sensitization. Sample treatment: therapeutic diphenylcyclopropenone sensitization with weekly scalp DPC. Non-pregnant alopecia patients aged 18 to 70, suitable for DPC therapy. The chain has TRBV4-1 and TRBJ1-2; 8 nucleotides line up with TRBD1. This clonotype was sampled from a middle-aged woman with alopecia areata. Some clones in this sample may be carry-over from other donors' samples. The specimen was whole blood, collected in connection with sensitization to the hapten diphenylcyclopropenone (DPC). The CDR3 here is CASSLDRDGGYTF. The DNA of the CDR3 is TGCGCCAGCAGTCTGGACAGGGATGGAGGCTACACCTTC.